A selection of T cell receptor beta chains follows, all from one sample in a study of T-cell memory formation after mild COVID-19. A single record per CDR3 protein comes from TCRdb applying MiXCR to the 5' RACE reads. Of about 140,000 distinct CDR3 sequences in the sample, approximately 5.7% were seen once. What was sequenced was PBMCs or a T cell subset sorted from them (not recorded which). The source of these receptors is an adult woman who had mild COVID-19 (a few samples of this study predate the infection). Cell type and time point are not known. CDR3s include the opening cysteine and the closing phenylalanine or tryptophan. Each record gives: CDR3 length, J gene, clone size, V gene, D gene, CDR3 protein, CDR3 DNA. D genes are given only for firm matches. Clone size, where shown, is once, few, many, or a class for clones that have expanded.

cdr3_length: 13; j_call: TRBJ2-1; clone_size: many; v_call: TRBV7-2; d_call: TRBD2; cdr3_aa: CASSFSGSYEQFF; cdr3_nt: TGTGCCAGCAGCTTTAGCGGGAGCTATGAGCAGTTCTTC
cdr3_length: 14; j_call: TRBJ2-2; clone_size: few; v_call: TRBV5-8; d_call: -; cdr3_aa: CASSSKILTGELFF; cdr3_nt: TGTGCCAGCAGCTCGAAAATATTAACCGGGGAGCTGTTTTTT
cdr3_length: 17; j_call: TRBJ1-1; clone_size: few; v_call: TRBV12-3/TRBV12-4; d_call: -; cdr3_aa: CASRTARRGGMNTEAFF; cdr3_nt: TGTGCCAGCCGTACGGCCCGACGCGGGGGGATGAACACTGAAGCTTTCTTT
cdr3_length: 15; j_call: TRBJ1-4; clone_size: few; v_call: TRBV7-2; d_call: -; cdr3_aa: CASSFDGQYNEKLFF; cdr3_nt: TGTGCCAGCAGCTTCGATGGACAGTATAATGAAAAACTGTTTTTT
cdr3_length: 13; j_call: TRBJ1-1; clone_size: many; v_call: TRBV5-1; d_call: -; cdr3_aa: CASTLERNTEAFF; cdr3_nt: TGCGCCAGCACCCTAGAGAGGAACACTGAAGCTTTCTTT
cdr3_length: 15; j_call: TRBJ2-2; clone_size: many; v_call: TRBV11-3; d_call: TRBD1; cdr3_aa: CASSPSTGRTGELFF; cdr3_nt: TGTGCCAGCAGCCCCTCGACAGGGCGCACCGGGGAGCTGTTTTTT
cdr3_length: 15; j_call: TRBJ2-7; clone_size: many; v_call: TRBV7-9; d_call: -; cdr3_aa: CASSPGQRVSYEQYF; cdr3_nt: TGTGCCAGCAGCCCCGGACAGAGGGTGTCCTACGAGCAGTACTTC
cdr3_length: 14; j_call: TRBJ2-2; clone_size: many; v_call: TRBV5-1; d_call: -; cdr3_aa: CASSSREITGELFF; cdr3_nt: TGCGCCAGCAGCTCCCGGGAGATCACCGGGGAGCTGTTTTTT
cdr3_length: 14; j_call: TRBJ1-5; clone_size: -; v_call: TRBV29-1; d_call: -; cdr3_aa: CSVQTGISNQPQHF; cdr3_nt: TGCAGCGTCCAAACAGGGATTAGCAATCAGCCCCAGCATTTT
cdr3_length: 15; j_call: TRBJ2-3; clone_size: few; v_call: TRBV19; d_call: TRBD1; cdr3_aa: CASRDLGGRADTQYF; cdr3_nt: TGTGCCAGTAGAGACCTAGGGGGCCGGGCAGATACGCAGTATTTT
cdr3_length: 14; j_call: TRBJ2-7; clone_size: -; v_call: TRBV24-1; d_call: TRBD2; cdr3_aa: CATSDHGTSREQYF; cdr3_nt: TGTGCCACCAGTGACCACGGGACTAGCCGCGAGCAGTACTTC
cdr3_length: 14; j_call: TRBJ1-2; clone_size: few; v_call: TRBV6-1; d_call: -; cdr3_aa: CASSEESGNYGYTF; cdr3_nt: TGTGCCAGCAGTGAAGAATCGGGAAACTATGGCTACACCTTC
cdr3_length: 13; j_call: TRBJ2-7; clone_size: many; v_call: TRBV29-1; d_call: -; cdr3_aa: CSVRTGLSYEQYF; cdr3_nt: TGCAGCGTCAGGACAGGACTATCCTACGAGCAGTACTTC
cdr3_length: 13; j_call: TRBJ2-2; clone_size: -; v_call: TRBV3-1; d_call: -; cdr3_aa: CASSQVGSGELFF; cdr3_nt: TGTGCCAGCAGCCAAGTGGGGTCCGGGGAGCTGTTTTTT
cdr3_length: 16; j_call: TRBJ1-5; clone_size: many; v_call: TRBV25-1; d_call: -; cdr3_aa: CASSDSIGGRNQPQHF; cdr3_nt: TGTGCCAGCAGTGACTCGATAGGAGGGCGCAATCAGCCCCAGCATTTT
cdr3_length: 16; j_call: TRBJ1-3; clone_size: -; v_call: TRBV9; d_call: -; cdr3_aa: CASSVGPPSSGNTIYF; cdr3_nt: TGTGCCAGCAGCGTAGGACCACCGAGCTCTGGAAACACCATATATTTT
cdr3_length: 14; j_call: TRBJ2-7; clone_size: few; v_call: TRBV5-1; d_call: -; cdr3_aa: CASSLPDVNYEQYF; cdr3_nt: TGCGCCAGCAGCTTGCCGGACGTAAACTACGAGCAGTACTTC
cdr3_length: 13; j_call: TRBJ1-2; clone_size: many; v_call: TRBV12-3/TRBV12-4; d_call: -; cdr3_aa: CASTLGGGYGYTF; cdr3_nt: TGTGCCAGCACTTTGGGAGGAGGCTATGGCTACACCTTC
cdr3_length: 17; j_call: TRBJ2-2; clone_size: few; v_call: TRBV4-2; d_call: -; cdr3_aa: CASSQDFTIANTGELFF; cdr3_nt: TGTGCCAGCAGCCAAGATTTTACGATCGCGAACACCGGGGAGCTGTTTTTT